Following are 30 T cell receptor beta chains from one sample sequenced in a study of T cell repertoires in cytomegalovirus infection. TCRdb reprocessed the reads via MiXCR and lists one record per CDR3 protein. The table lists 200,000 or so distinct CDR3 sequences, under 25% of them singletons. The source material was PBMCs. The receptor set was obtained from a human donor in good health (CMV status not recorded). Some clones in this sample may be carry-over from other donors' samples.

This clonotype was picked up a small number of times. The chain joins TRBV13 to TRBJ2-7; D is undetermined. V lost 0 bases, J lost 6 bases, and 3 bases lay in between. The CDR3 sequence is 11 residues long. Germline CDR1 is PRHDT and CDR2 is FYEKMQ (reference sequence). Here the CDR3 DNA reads TGTGCCAGCAGCTTAGGAAGCGAGCAGTACTTC. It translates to CASSLGSEQYF.

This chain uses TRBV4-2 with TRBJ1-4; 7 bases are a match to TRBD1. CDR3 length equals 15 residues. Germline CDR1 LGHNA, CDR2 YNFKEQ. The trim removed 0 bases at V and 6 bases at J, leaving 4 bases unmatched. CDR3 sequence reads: CASSQDPGQDEKLFF. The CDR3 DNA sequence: TGTGCCAGCAGCCAAGATCCTGGACAGGATGAAAAACTGTTTTTT.

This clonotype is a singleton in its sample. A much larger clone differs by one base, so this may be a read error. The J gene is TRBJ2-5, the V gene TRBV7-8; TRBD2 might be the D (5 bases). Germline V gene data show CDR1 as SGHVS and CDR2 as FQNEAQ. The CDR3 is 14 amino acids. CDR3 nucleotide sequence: TGTGTCAGCAGCTTAACTAGTTACCAAGAGACCCAGTACTTC. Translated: CVSSLTSYQETQYF.

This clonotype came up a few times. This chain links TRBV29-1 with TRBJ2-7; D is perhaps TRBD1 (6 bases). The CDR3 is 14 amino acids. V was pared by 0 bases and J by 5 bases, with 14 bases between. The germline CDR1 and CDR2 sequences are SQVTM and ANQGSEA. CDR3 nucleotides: TGCAGCGTTGAAGATGCCCAGGGGTACCACGAGCAGTACTTC. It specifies CSVEDAQGYHEQYF.

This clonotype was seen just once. The CDR3 bases are TGTGCCAGCAGTTACTACCCCCGGGTCCAGGGGCCCTATGGCTACACCTTC. It translates to CASSYYPRVQGPYGYTF. The rearrangement joins TRBV27 to TRBJ1-2, with D possibly TRBD1 on 6 matching bases. The germline gives CDR1 MNHEY, CDR2 SMNVEV (reference sequence). The CDR3 runs to 17 residues. The germline V and J ends were trimmed by 4 bases and 4 bases, with 22 bases remaining between them.

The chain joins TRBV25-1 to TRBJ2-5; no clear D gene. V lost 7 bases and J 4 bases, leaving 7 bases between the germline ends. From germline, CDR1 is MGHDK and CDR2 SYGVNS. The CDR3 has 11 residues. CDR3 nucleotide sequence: TGTGCCAGCACCTCCCTAGAGACCCAGTACTTC. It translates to CASTSLETQYF.

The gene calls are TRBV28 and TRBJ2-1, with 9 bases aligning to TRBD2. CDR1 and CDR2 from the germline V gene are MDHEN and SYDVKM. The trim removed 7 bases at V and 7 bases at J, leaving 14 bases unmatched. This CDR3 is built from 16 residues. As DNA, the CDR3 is TGTGCCAGCATGGTATTAGCGGGAGTAGCGGAGAATGAGCAGTTCTTC. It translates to CASMVLAGVAENEQFF.

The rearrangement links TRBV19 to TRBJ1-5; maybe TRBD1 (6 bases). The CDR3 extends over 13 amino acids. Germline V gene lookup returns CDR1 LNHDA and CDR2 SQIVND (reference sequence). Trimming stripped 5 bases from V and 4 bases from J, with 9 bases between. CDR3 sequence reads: CASSYRENQPQHF. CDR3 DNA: TGTGCCAGTAGTTACAGGGAGAATCAGCCCCAGCATTTT.

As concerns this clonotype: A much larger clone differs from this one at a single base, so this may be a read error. The CDR3 DNA reads TGTGCCACCCCCACGGGGACAGGGGGTAACTATGGCTACACCTTC. Translating it yields CATPTGTGGNYGYTF. The chain recombines TRBV28 with TRBJ1-2; 11 bases are shared with TRBD1. CDR3 length: 15 residues. The V and J ends lost 10 bases and 1 base, in that order; junction bases with no gene match: 8. Germline CDR1 reads MDHEN; CDR2 reads SYDVKM.

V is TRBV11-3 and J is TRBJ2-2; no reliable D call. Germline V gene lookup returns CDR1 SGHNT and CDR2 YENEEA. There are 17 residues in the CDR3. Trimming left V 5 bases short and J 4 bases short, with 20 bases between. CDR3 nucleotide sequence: TGTGCCAGCAGCCCTTTCCTTTCCCCGCTAACCACCGGGGAGCTGTTTTTT. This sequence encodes CASSPFLSPLTTGELFF.

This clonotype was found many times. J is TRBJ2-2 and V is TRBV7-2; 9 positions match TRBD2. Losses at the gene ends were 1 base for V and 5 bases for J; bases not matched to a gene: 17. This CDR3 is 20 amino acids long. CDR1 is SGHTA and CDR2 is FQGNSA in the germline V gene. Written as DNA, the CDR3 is TGTGCCAGCAGCTTAGTCATCGCCGGGGCTAGCGGGGTAGGGACCGGGGAGCTGTTTTTT. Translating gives CASSLVIAGASGVGTGELFF.

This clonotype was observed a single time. As DNA, the CDR3 is TGTGCCAGCACTCCCGACACTGGCTCTGGAAACACCATATATTTT. It yields the protein CASTPDTGSGNTIYF. The genes are TRBV12-3 or TRBV12-4 and TRBJ1-3; no clear D gene. V was cut by 7 bases and J by 0 bases, with 13 bases left in between. This CDR3 contains 15 residues.

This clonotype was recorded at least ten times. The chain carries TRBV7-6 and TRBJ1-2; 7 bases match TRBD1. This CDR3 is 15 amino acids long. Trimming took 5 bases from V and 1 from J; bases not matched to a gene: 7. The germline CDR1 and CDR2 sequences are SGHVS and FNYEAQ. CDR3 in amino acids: CASSRDSYINYGYTF. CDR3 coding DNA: TGTGCCAGCAGCCGGGACAGCTATATTAACTATGGCTACACCTTC.

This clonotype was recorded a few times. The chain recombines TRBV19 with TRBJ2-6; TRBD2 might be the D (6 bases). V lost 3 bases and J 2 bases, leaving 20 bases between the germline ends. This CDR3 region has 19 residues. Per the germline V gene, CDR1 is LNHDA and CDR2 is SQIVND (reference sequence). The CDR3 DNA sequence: TGTGCCAGTAGTATGCAACCCGGGACTCCCGGCCCTGGGGCCAACGTCCTGACTTTC. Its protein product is CASSMQPGTPGPGANVLTF.

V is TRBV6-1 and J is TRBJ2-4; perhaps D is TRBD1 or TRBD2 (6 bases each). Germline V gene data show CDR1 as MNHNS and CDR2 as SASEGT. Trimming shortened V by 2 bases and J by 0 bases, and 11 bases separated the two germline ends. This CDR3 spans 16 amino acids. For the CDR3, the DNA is TGTGCCAGCAGTGAACCCCCGGGGGCAGCCAAAAACATTCAGTACTTC. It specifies CASSEPPGAAKNIQYF.

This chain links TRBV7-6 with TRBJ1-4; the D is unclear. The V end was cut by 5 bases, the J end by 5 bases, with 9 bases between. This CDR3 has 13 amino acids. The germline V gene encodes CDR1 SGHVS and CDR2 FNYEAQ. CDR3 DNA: TGTGCCAGCAGCGTGACTGCGAATGAAAAACTGTTTTTT. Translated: CASSVTANEKLFF. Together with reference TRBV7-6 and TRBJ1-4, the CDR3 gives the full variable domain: GAGVSQSPRYKVTKRGQDVALRCDPISGHVSLYWYRQALGQGPEFLTYFNYEAQQDKSGLPNDRFSAERPEGSISTLTIQRTEQRDSAMYRCASSVTANEKLFFGSGTQLSVL.

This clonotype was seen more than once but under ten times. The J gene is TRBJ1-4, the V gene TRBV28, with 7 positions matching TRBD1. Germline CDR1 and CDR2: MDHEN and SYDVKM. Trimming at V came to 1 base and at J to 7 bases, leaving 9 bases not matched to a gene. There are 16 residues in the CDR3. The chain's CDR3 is CASSLSLQGRFEKLFF. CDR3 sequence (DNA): TGTGCCAGCAGTTTATCCTTACAGGGGAGGTTTGAAAAACTGTTTTTT.

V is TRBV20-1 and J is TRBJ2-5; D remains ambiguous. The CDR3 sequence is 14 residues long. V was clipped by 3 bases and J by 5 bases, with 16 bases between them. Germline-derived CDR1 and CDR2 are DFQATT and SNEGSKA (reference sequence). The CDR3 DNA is TGCAGTGCTAGGGTTGACTCGTCGAGGGAGACCCAGTACTTC. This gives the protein CSARVDSSRETQYF.

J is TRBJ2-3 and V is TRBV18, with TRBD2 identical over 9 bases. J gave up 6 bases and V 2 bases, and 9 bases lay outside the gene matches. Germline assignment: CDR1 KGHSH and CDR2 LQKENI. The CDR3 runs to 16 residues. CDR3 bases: TGTGCCAGCTCACCAAGGCTAGCGGGGTTGGCGGATACGCAGTATTTT. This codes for CASSPRLAGLADTQYF. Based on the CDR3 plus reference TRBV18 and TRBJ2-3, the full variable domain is NAGVMQNPRHLVRRRGQEARLRCSPMKGHSHVYWYRQLPEEGLKFMVYLQKENIIDESGMPKERFSAEFPKEGPSILRIQQVVRGDSAAYFCASSPRLAGLADTQYFGPGTRLTVL.

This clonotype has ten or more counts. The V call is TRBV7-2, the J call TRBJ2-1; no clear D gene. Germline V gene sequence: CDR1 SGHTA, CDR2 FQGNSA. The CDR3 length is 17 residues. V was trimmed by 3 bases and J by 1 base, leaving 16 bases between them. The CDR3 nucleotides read TGTGCCAGCAGCTTGGCAGTGCGACCCGTTTCCTACAATGAGCAGTTCTTC. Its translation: CASSLAVRPVSYNEQFF. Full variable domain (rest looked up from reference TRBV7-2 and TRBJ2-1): GAGVSQSPSNKVTEKGKDVELRCDPISGHTALYWYRQSLGQGLEFLIYFQGNSAPDKSGLPSDRFSAERTGGSVSTLTIQRTQQEDSAVYLCASSLAVRPVSYNEQFFGPGTRLTVL.

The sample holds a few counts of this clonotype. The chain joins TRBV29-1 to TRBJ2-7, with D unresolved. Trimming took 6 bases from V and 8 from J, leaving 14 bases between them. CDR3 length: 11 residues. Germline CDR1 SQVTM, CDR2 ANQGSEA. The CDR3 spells CSVAGSRQQYF. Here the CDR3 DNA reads TGCAGCGTGGCCGGGTCTCGACAGCAGTACTTC.

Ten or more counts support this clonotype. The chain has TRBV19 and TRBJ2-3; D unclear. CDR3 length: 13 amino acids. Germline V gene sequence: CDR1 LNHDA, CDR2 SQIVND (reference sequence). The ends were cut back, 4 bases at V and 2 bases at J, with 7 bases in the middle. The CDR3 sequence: CASSKEFTDTQYF. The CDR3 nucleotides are TGTGCCAGTAGTAAGGAGTTCACAGATACGCAGTATTTT.

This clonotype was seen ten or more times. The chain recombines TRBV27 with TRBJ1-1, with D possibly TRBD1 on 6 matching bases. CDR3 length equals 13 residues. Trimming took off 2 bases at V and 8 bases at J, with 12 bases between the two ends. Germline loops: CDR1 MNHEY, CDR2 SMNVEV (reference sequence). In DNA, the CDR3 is TGTGCCAGCAGTTTACGGGGGCGAGACGAAGCTTTCTTT. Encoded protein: CASSLRGRDEAFF.

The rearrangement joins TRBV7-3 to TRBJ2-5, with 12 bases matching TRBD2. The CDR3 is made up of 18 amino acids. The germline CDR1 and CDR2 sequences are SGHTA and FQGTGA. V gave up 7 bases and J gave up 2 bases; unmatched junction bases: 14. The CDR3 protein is CASTLTRLAGVRQETQYF. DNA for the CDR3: TGTGCCAGCACCCTAACAAGACTAGCGGGGGTACGGCAAGAGACCCAGTACTTC.

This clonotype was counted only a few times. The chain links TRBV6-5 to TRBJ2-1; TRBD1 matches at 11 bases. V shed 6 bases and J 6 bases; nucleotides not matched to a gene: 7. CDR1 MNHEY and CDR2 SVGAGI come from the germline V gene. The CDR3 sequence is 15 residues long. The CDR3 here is CASSVGQGARNEQFF. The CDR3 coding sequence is TGTGCCAGCAGCGTAGGACAGGGGGCGCGCAATGAGCAGTTCTTC.

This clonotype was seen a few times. The CDR3 nucleotides are TGTGCCAGCAGGACGACTTGGGGGCGCGGTACTGAAGCTTTCTTT. This gives the protein CASRTTWGRGTEAFF. V and J are TRBV6-2 or TRBV6-3 and TRBJ1-1; D is perhaps TRBD1 (6 bases). This CDR3 comprises 15 residues. Germline lookup yields CDR1 MNHEY and CDR2 SVGEGT. Trimming shortened V by 6 bases and J by 5 bases, and 19 bases separated the two germline ends.

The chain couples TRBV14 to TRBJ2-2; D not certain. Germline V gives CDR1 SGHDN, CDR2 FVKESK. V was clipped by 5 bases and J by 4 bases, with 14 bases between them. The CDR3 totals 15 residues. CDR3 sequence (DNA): TGTGCCAGCAGCTTCGACGCAAGAATCACCGGGGAGCTGTTTTTT. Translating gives CASSFDARITGELFF.

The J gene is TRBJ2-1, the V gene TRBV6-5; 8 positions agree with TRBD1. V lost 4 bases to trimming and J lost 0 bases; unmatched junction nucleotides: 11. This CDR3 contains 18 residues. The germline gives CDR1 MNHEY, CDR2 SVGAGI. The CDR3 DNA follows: TGTGCCAGCAGTTCCCAGCGACAGGGGCCTAGCTCCTACAATGAGCAGTTCTTC. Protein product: CASSSQRQGPSSYNEQFF.

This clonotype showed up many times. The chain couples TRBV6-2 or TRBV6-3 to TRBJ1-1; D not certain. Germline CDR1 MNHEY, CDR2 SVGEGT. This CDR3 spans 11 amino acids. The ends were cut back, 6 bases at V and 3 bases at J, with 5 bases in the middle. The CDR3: CASSPHTEAFF. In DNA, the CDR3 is TGTGCCAGCAGCCCCCACACTGAAGCTTTCTTT.

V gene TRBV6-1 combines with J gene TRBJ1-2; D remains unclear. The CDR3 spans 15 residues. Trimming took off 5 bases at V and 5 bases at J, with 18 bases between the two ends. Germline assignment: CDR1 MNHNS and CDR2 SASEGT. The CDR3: CASSSRERGGYGYTF. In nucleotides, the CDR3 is TGTGCCAGCAGTTCCCGGGAGCGGGGAGGGTATGGCTACACCTTC.